These T cell receptor beta chains were read from a single sample in a study of vaccination effects on CD4 cells after COVID-19. Their antigen targets remain unknown. The method was immunoSEQ multiplex PCR; TCRdb's version includes in-frame clones alone and lacks a portion of them. The data contain tens of thousands of clones, approximately 70% of them singletons. The starting material was CD4+ T cells from PBMCs cultured with HCoV-OC43 spike peptides, obtained before COVID-19 vaccination. The receptors were sampled from a human donor who received a COVID-19 vaccine. Each CDR3 is given with its conserved first and last residue. A D gene is named only where the DNA matches it firmly. Clone size is shown for a subset of rows, as once, few, many or a class of expanded clone.

D: TRBD2
size: NA
J: TRBJ2-2
V: TRBV5-1
DNA: TGCGCCAGCAGCGCAACTAGCGGGGCGAACACCGGGGAGCTGTTTTTT
CDR3: CASSATSGANTGELFF

D: TRBD1
size: NA
J: TRBJ2-5
V: TRBV6-2/TRBV6-3
DNA: TGTGCCAGCAGTAGCCGTGGGACAGGGAGCGAGACCCAGTACTTC
CDR3: CASSSRGTGSETQYF

D: TRBD1
size: NA
J: TRBJ1-5
V: TRBV19
DNA: TGTGCCAGTAGTATAAAGATGGGACAGGGGATTGAGAGCAATCAGCCCCAGCATTTT
CDR3: CASSIKMGQGIESNQPQHF

D: NA
size: NA
J: TRBJ1-1
V: TRBV7-9
DNA: TGTGCCAGCAGGTTGCAGGGGTTCGCTGAAGCTTTCTTT
CDR3: CASRLQGFAEAFF

D: TRBD1
size: NA
J: TRBJ2-1
V: TRBV6-6
DNA: TGTGCCAGCAGGACCAACAGGGGTCACAATGAGCAGTTCTTC
CDR3: CASRTNRGHNEQFF

D: NA
size: NA
J: TRBJ1-2
V: TRBV6-5
DNA: TGTGCCAGCGACGGGTGGTACTATGGCTACACCTTC
CDR3: CASDGWYYGYTF

D: NA
size: few
J: TRBJ2-3
V: TRBV5-1
DNA: TGCGCCAGCAGCGAGGCCGGCACAGATACGCAGTATTTT
CDR3: CASSEAGTDTQYF

D: TRBD2
size: NA
J: TRBJ2-3
V: TRBV18
DNA: TGTGCCAGCTCACGGACTAGCGTAAACACAGATACGCAGTATTTT
CDR3: CASSRTSVNTDTQYF

D: NA
size: NA
J: TRBJ1-1
V: TRBV3-1/TRBV3-2
DNA: TGTGCCAGCTCCCGGGGCACTGAAGCTTTCTTT
CDR3: CASSRGTEAFF

D: NA
size: NA
J: TRBJ1-5
V: TRBV19
DNA: TGTGCCAGTAGTATTGGACGGAACAATCAGCCCCAGCATTTT
CDR3: CASSIGRNNQPQHF

D: TRBD1
size: few
J: TRBJ2-1
V: TRBV2
DNA: TGTGCCAGCAGTGTGAACAGGGGGAACTACAATGAGCAGTTCTTC
CDR3: CASSVNRGNYNEQFF

D: NA
size: few
J: TRBJ2-2
V: TRBV9
DNA: TGTGCCAGCAGCGTAGTAGCGCGGACCGGGGAGCTGTTTTTT
CDR3: CASSVVARTGELFF

D: NA
size: NA
J: TRBJ1-2
V: TRBV5-1
DNA: TGCGCCAGCAGCCTGGGGGAATCTAACTATGGCTACACCTTC
CDR3: CASSLGESNYGYTF

D: NA
size: NA
J: TRBJ2-1
V: TRBV6-2/TRBV6-3
DNA: TGTGCCAGCAGTTTCCTCCGGGACACATACAATGAGCAGTTCTTC
CDR3: CASSFLRDTYNEQFF

D: TRBD2
size: NA
J: TRBJ2-3
V: TRBV3-1/TRBV3-2
DNA: TGTGCCAGCAGCCAGAACGGGGGGTCCGCGGGAGATACGCAGTATTTT
CDR3: CASSQNGGSAGDTQYF

D: NA
size: few
J: TRBJ2-1
V: TRBV10-3
DNA: TGTGCCACCGCGGGCGGGACCGGGAACTACAATGAGCAGTTCTTC
CDR3: CATAGGTGNYNEQFF

D: NA
size: NA
J: TRBJ2-3
V: TRBV6-5
DNA: TGTGCCAGCAGGGACGGAGGCACAGATACGCAGTATTTT
CDR3: CASRDGGTDTQYF

D: NA
size: few
J: TRBJ1-2
V: TRBV18
DNA: TGTGCCAGCTCACCAGGGTTCGACAGCGGCTACACCTTC
CDR3: CASSPGFDSGYTF

D: NA
size: NA
J: TRBJ1-1
V: TRBV6-5
DNA: TGTGCCAGCAGGGAGCGCATGAACACTGAAGCTTTCTTT
CDR3: CASRERMNTEAFF

D: TRBD1
size: NA
J: TRBJ1-2
V: TRBV14
DNA: TGTGCCAGCAGCCAATACTGGAAGGGGGCCGGCTATGGCTACACCTTC
CDR3: CASSQYWKGAGYGYTF

D: TRBD1
size: once
J: TRBJ1-5
V: TRBV6-1
DNA: TGTGCCAGCAGTGAAAAGGGACAGGGGTTTCTGCCCCAGCATTTT
CDR3: CASSEKGQGFLPQHF

D: TRBD2
size: NA
J: TRBJ2-1
V: TRBV4-1
DNA: TGCGCCAGCAGCCAAGCAACTAGCGGGGGGCCCTACAATGAGCAGTTCTTC
CDR3: CASSQATSGGPYNEQFF

D: NA
size: NA
J: TRBJ2-4
V: TRBV3-1/TRBV3-2
DNA: TGTGCCAGCAGCCTCGCCGGACTAGCCAAAAACATTCAGTACTTC
CDR3: CASSLAGLAKNIQYF

D: NA
size: NA
J: TRBJ2-2
V: TRBV5-1
DNA: TGCGCCAGCAGACGGACACCACCGGGGGAGCTGTTTTTT
CDR3: CASRRTPPGELFF

D: NA
size: NA
J: TRBJ2-5
V: TRBV5-1
DNA: TGCGCCGGAAGGGTAGGCGTAGGGGCGGGAGAGACCCAGTACTTC
CDR3: CAGRVGVGAGETQYF

D: TRBD1
size: few
J: TRBJ2-1
V: TRBV6-4
DNA: TGTGCCAGCAGCCGTGGACAGGGGTGGGGGAATGAGCAGTTCTTC
CDR3: CASSRGQGWGNEQFF

D: NA
size: NA
J: TRBJ2-1
V: TRBV6-5
DNA: TGTGCCAGCAGTTGGTCCGTGAGCTCCTACAATGAGCAGTTCTTC
CDR3: CASSWSVSSYNEQFF

D: NA
size: few
J: TRBJ2-1
V: TRBV5-1
DNA: TGCGCCAGCAGCCCCCTAGGCAAAAACTCCTACAATGAGCAGTTCTTC
CDR3: CASSPLGKNSYNEQFF

D: NA
size: NA
J: TRBJ1-1
V: TRBV4-3
DNA: TGCGCCAGCAGCCAAGCTCCGGGAGGGACTGAAGCTTTCTTT
CDR3: CASSQAPGGTEAFF

D: NA
size: NA
J: TRBJ2-2
V: TRBV6-5
DNA: TGTGCCAGCAGAGCCCCCAGGGGAAACACCGGGGAGCTGTTTTTT
CDR3: CASRAPRGNTGELFF

D: NA
size: NA
J: TRBJ2-2
V: TRBV11-2
DNA: TGTGCCAGCAGCTTAGATCCGGTGGTCGCCGGGGAGCTGTTTTTT
CDR3: CASSLDPVVAGELFF

D: NA
size: NA
J: TRBJ1-2
V: TRBV5-1
DNA: TGCGCCAGCAGCTTGCAAACAGGCCAGAACTATGGCTGCACCTTC
CDR3: CASSLQTGQNYGCTF

D: NA
size: NA
J: TRBJ1-3
V: TRBV5-1
DNA: TGCGCCAGCAGCTTGGGACCCGGAAACACCATATATTTT
CDR3: CASSLGPGNTIYF

D: NA
size: few
J: TRBJ2-2
V: TRBV5-1
DNA: TGCGCCAGCAGCTTGGCCAGGGGGGAACGGGAGCTGTTTTTT
CDR3: CASSLARGERELFF

D: TRBD1
size: NA
J: TRBJ1-2
V: TRBV6-5
DNA: TGTGCCAGCAGCCCCGGGACAGGAAACTATGGCTACACCTTC
CDR3: CASSPGTGNYGYTF

D: NA
size: NA
J: TRBJ2-1
V: TRBV30
DNA: TGTGCCTGGGGACTCCGCCACAATGAGCAGTTCTTC
CDR3: CAWGLRHNEQFF